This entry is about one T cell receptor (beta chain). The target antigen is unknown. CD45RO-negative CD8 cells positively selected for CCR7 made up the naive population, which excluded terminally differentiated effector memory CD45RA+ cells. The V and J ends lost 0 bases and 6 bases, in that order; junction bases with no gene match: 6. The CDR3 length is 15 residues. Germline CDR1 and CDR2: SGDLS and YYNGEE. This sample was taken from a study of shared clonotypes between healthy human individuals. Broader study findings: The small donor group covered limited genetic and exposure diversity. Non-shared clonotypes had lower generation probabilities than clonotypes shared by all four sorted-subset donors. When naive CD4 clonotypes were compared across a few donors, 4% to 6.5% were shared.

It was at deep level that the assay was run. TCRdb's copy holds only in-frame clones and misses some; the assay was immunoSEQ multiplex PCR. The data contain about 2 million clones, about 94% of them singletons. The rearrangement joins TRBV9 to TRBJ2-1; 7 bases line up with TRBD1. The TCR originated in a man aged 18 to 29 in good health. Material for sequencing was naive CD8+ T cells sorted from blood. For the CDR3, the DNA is TGTGCCAGCAGCGTAGTCGGGACAGTTTTCAATGAGCAGTTCTTC. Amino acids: CASSVVGTVFNEQFF.